This T cell receptor beta chain was observed in a study of Graves' ophthalmopathy and Graves' hyperthyroidism. Across the study: Peripheral blood samples were taken at initial diagnosis, before any treatment.

RNA transcripts served as template for amplifying TCR beta CDR3 sequences. In the first round, RT-PCR was carried out with HTBI primers, and a multiplex PCR formed the second round. From the multiplex PCR reads, TCRdb called clonotypes with MiXCR, one entry per CDR3 protein. Here the sample spans around 51,000 distinct CDR3 sequences, about 50% being singletons. This clonotype was seen a single time. As yet, its antigen is unknown. In this CDR3 the conserved last residue, phenylalanine or tryptophan, is missing, so a read error is likely. Diagnostic conclusions were grounded in clinical symptoms, serum thyroxine, TRAb, thyroid ultrasound and orbital computed tomography. Study-level points and caveats: A model built from 13 signatures distinguished ophthalmopathy from stable hyperthyroidism with 87.88% sensitivity and approximately 80% specificity.

The clonotype originates from an adult man with Graves' ophthalmopathy. The sample consisted of peripheral blood.

The CDR3 spells CASSGNTIYP. The CDR3, as DNA: TGTGCCAGTTCGGGAAACACCATATATCCT. The chain has TRBV7-9 and TRBJ1-3; D is unresolved. The germline V gene encodes CDR1 SEHNR and CDR2 FQNEAQ (reference sequence). The germline V and J ends were trimmed by 9 bases and 4 bases, with 4 bases remaining between them. CDR3 size: 10 residues.